The 28 T cell receptor beta chains below come from one sample, sequenced in a study of blood T cells in healthy people across ages. Through a sample-barcoded 5' primer and a J-beta primer mix, a second PCR was run for about 6 to 11 cycles. Each CDR3 protein gets one entry after TCRdb re-called the 5' RACE reads with MiXCR. Here the sample spans more than 600,000 distinct CDR3 sequences, around 25% being singletons. The same data also contributed to another study, on T cells of mothers and their children.

Sequenced material: blood. Receptors originate from a boy aged 5 to 17 in good health.

In DNA form, the CDR3 reads TGTGCCAGCAGTTTAGCGGCTTGGGGTCAGCCCCAGCATTTT. This gives the protein CASSLAAWGQPQHF. This sequence joins TRBV28 and TRBJ1-5; no reliable D call. The germline V gene encodes CDR1 MDHEN and CDR2 SYDVKM. Trimming removed 2 bases at V and 6 bases at J, with 11 bases between. The CDR3 is made up of 14 amino acids.

This chain uses TRBV9 with TRBJ1-4; a possible D gene is TRBD1 (5 bases). CDR1 and CDR2 (germline): SGDLS, YYNGEE. The length of the CDR3 is 14 residues. Trimming removed 0 bases at V and 6 bases at J, with 9 bases between. In DNA form, the CDR3 reads TGTGCCAGCAGCGTAGAGGGGCAGGATGAAAAACTGTTTTTT. Translated: CASSVEGQDEKLFF.

This clonotype was found many times. The chain links TRBV28 to TRBJ1-2, with D unresolved. V dropped 6 bases and J dropped 1 base, with 3 bases sitting between them. CDR1 is MDHEN, CDR2 SYDVKM, per germline. The CDR3 spans 11 residues. This CDR3 is CASSFNYGYTF. As DNA, the CDR3 is TGTGCCAGCAGCTTTAACTATGGCTACACCTTC.

The V and J genes are TRBV24-1 and TRBJ2-5, with D possibly TRBD2 on 6 matching bases. CDR1 and CDR2 from the germline V gene are KGHDR and SFDVKD. The V and J ends lost 3 bases and 5 bases respectively, with 15 bases between them. This CDR3 has 15 amino acids. The CDR3: CATSDTFGGLETQYF. DNA for the CDR3: TGTGCCACCAGTGATACCTTCGGAGGGTTGGAGACCCAGTACTTC.

The gene calls are TRBV6-5 and TRBJ2-5; 7 positions agree with TRBD2. The J call may be mistaken, given a closer DNA end match to TRBJ2-7. This CDR3 has 15 residues. CDR1 and CDR2 (germline): MNHEY, SVGAGI. The CDR3, as DNA: TGTGCCAGCAGTTTGTCGGGACTAAATTACTACGAGCAGTACTTC. Translated, it gives CASSLSGLNYYEQYF.

This chain connects TRBV9 to TRBJ2-2, with TRBD2 identical over 8 bases. The length of the CDR3 is 17 residues. CDR1 and CDR2 (germline): SGDLS, YYNGEE. V was clipped by 4 bases and J by 0 bases; unmatched bases: 8. For the CDR3, the DNA is TGTGCCAGCAGCACGAGTAGCGGGACTACGAACACCGGGGAGCTGTTTTTT. It translates to CASSTSSGTTNTGELFF.

This clonotype has a single count. This chain connects TRBV4-1 to TRBJ2-1; 10 bases are shared with TRBD2. The DNA end favors TRBJ2-4, so the J call may be wrong. Germline-derived CDR1 and CDR2 are MGHRA and YSYEKL. CDR3 length: 16 residues. The CDR3 spells CASSQDPGTSAPIQYF. The CDR3 coding sequence is TGCGCCAGCAGCCAAGACCCCGGGACTAGCGCCCCCATTCAGTACTTC.

The chain links TRBV7-6 to TRBJ2-5; TRBD2 is a possible D gene (6 bases). CDR3 length: 14 amino acids. Trimming stripped 4 bases from V and 5 bases from J, with 14 bases between. Germline V gene data show CDR1 as SGHVS and CDR2 as FNYEAQ. The DNA for the CDR3 is TGTGCCAGCAGCTCCTCCGGGACTGGGGAGACCCAGTACTTC. Its translation is CASSSSGTGETQYF.

The rearrangement joins TRBV11-2 to TRBJ2-5; TRBD1 aligns across 10 bases. The germline gives CDR1 SGHAT, CDR2 FQNNGV. V was pared by 11 bases and J by 4 bases, with 7 bases of the junction left unmatched. The CDR3 runs 13 residues. DNA for the CDR3: TGTGCCGACGACAGGGGGCGACGAGAGACCCAGTACTTC. Residues: CADDRGRRETQYF.

This clonotype was seen only a few times. The rearrangement joins TRBV28 to TRBJ2-1; 8 bases align to TRBD1. CDR1 MDHEN and CDR2 SYDVKM come from the germline V gene. The CDR3 is 14 amino acids. Losses at the gene ends were 4 bases for V and 6 bases for J; bases not matched to a gene: 5. CDR3 sequence: CASSSADRVNEQFF. DNA for the CDR3: TGTGCCAGCAGTTCCGCGGACAGGGTCAATGAGCAGTTCTTC.

The chain has TRBV7-2 and TRBJ2-3; 12 bases fit TRBD2. The germline gives CDR1 SGHTA, CDR2 FQGNSA. The trim removed 5 bases at V and 2 bases at J, leaving 14 bases unmatched. This CDR3 is 19 amino acids long. The CDR3 DNA is TGTGCCAGCAGCAAAGGGGCAGGACTAGCGGGGACATCCACAGATACGCAGTATTTT. As protein: CASSKGAGLAGTSTDTQYF.

CDR3 coding DNA: TGCAGCGTTGAAGGGTCCAGGGGCAGGGGGGATACGCAGTATTTT. Translation: CSVEGSRGRGDTQYF. The chain joins TRBV29-1 to TRBJ2-3; the match to TRBD1 covers 7 bases. The CDR3 length is 15 residues. V shed 1 base, J shed 6 bases, and the junction held 10 bases outside the gene matches. The germline V gene encodes CDR1 SQVTM and CDR2 ANQGSEA.

V and J are TRBV7-6 and TRBJ1-4, with D unresolved. V gave up 5 bases and J gave up 0 bases, with 13 bases separating them. Germline-derived CDR1 and CDR2 are SGHVS and FNYEAQ. The CDR3 consists of 16 residues. The CDR3 DNA is TGTGCCAGCAGCCTAAGGGCGGCAACAACTAATGAAAAACTGTTTTTT. Translating it yields CASSLRAATTNEKLFF.

This chain connects TRBV29-1 to TRBJ2-3, with D tentatively TRBD2 (6 bases). Trimming left V 7 bases short and J 1 base short, with 15 bases between. The CDR3 is 14 residues long. Germline V gene data show CDR1 as SQVTM and CDR2 as ANQGSEA. CDR3 amino acids: CSARRGIGTDTQYF. DNA of the CDR3: TGCAGCGCCCGCCGGGGGATAGGCACAGATACGCAGTATTTT.

On this clonotype: This sequence may be a read error, since a much larger clone differs from it by one base. The chain recombines TRBV6-5 with TRBJ2-5, with 8 bases matching TRBD2. This CDR3 contains 15 residues. The germline V gene has CDR1 MNHEY and CDR2 SVGAGI. CDR3 DNA sequence: TGTGCCAGCATAGAACGAGCGGGGGCCCAAGAGCCCCAGTACTTC. Protein: CASIERAGAQEPQYF.

The genes are TRBV7-9 and TRBJ1-6; a possible D gene is TRBD1 (5 bases). The CDR3 runs 15 residues. Trimming stripped 5 bases from V and 9 bases from J, with 17 bases between. Germline lookup yields CDR1 SEHNR and CDR2 FQNEAQ (reference sequence). In nucleotides, the CDR3 is TGTGCCAGCAGCCCAGTGGCGGGGGAAAGTTCACCCCTCCACTTT. It specifies CASSPVAGESSPLHF.

The genes are TRBV7-9 and TRBJ2-5, with 7 bases that match TRBD2. Germline CDR1 is SEHNR and CDR2 is FQNEAQ (reference sequence). There are 16 residues in the CDR3. V gave up 5 bases and J gave up 5 bases; unmatched junction bases: 14. CDR3 DNA sequence: TGTGCCAGCAGCCATTTAGCGGGCCTCGAGAGGGAGACCCAGTACTTC. Residues: CASSHLAGLERETQYF.

This sequence joins TRBV28 and TRBJ2-5; 7 bases line up with TRBD2. The CDR3 consists of 15 residues. V lost 5 bases and J lost 5; bases outside the gene matches: 11. The germline gives CDR1 MDHEN, CDR2 SYDVKM. CDR3 DNA sequence: TGTGCCAGCAGTAAAATGGGGGAGGGCCTTGAGACCCAGTACTTC. Translated, it gives CASSKMGEGLETQYF.

The V gene is TRBV20-1, the J gene TRBJ2-5, with a weak D call TRBD1 (6 bases). The DNA end favors TRBJ2-7, so the J call may be wrong. CDR3 size: 13 residues. CDR1 is DFQATT, CDR2 SNEGSKA, per germline (reference sequence). CDR3 nucleotides: TGCAGTGCTAGTGGGCAGGGGTTGGACGAGCAGTACTTC. Protein: CSASGQGLDEQYF.

The CDR3 sequence is CASSPGGGRTQYF. The CDR3 DNA reads TGTGCCAGCAGCCCGGGCGGTGGTCGGACCCAGTACTTC. The V gene is TRBV7-9, the J gene TRBJ2-5; D not certain. This CDR3 contains 13 residues. V was pared by 5 bases and J by 7 bases, with 14 bases between. Germline V gene data show CDR1 as SEHNR and CDR2 as FQNEAQ (reference sequence).

This clonotype was counted at least ten times. The rearrangement joins TRBV20-1 to TRBJ2-1; maybe TRBD1 (5 bases). V was shortened by 5 bases and J by 1 base, with 12 bases between the two germline ends. CDR1 and CDR2 (germline): DFQATT, SNEGSKA (reference sequence). The CDR3 consists of 14 residues. CDR3 protein: CSAQIRVSYNEQFF. As DNA, the CDR3 is TGCAGTGCTCAAATCAGGGTATCCTACAATGAGCAGTTCTTC.

The genes are TRBV29-1 and TRBJ2-7, with 7 nucleotides matching TRBD1. The CDR3 length is 13 residues. J lost 2 bases, V lost 7 bases, and 8 bases had no gene match. The V gene's germline CDR1 is SQVTM and CDR2 ANQGSEA. The CDR3 DNA sequence: TGCAGCGCCACCCCCGGACAGGCCTACGAGCAGTACTTC. Its translation is CSATPGQAYEQYF.

The chain uses TRBV5-6 and TRBJ1-2; 8 nucleotides line up with TRBD1. With V trimmed by 2 bases and J by 4 bases, 10 bases remained unmatched. The CDR3 runs to 16 residues. Looked up from germline, CDR1 is SGHDT and CDR2 is YYEEEE. The CDR3 region is CASSLQGDSHLYGYTF. The CDR3 coding sequence is TGTGCCAGCAGCTTACAGGGGGACAGTCATCTCTATGGCTACACCTTC.

With regard to this clonotype: One end of the junction does not line up with germline, which may come from a read error. The CDR3 DNA reads as TGCGCCAGCAGCTTGGTTACGGGAAGCGCTGCCCCTCTCGCATTC. Protein: CASSLVTGSAAPLAF. V gene TRBV5-1 combines with J gene TRBJ2-1, with D perhaps matching TRBD2 (5 bases). Germline CDR1 and CDR2: SGHRS and YFSETQ. This CDR3 region has 15 residues.

This clonotype came up many times. The J gene is TRBJ1-4, the V gene TRBV6-5, with D maybe TRBD1 (6 bases). The CDR3 has 12 residues. V was trimmed by 5 bases and J by 13 bases, leaving 14 bases between them. Germline assignment: CDR1 MNHEY and CDR2 SVGAGI. The CDR3 region is CASSTIRGGLFF. The CDR3 DNA reads TGTGCCAGCAGTACAATCAGGGGTGGACTGTTTTTT.

The V gene is TRBV10-3, the J gene TRBJ2-3; 15 bases agree with TRBD2. Germline values: CDR1 ENHRY, CDR2 SYGVKD. The CDR3 spans 16 residues. V lost 5 bases and J lost 2; bases outside the gene matches: 2. CDR3 nucleotides: TGTGCCATCAGTCGGACTAGCGGGGGGGCCACAGATACGCAGTATTTT. It translates to CAISRTSGGATDTQYF.

The V call is TRBV7-2, the J call TRBJ1-1; D not certain. Germline CDR1 SGHTA, CDR2 FQGNSA. The CDR3 is made up of 15 amino acids. Trimming took off 0 bases at V and 1 base at J, with 9 bases between the two ends. The CDR3 DNA sequence: TGTGCCAGCAGCTTAGCGGTCGGAGCGAACACTGAAGCTTTCTTT. It codes for CASSLAVGANTEAFF.

The chain joins TRBV7-8 to TRBJ1-2; 7 bases map to TRBD1. Per germline, CDR1 SGHVS and CDR2 FQNEAQ. The J segment lost 4 bases and the V segment lost 5 bases, leaving 4 bases of the junction unmatched. This CDR3 has 13 residues. The CDR3 nucleotides are TGTGCCAGCAGCGCCAGGACAGGCTATGGCTACACCTTC. It specifies CASSARTGYGYTF.